This T cell receptor (beta chain) was retrieved from a study of blood T cell repertoires in COVID-19. As for the study in general: The United States, Italy and Spain were the sources of the acute and convalescent COVID-19 samples.

J was trimmed by 6 bases and V by 0 bases; bases with no gene match: 11. The germline CDR1 and CDR2 sequences are SGHRS and YFSETQ. This CDR3 has 17 residues. Source study methods: Estimates of nucleated cell counts were drawn from the amplification of reference gene primers. The repertoire was sequenced with immunoSEQ multiplex PCR; TCRdb's copy has only in-frame clones and lacks some. V and J calls plus clone size are reproduced from that table; the DNA served to infer D and trimming. In the table there are roughly 250,000 clones, 80% to 90% of which are singletons. This clone has a single count. This TCR was recovered from a man under 40 with acute or convalescent COVID-19. The chain employs TRBV5-1 and TRBJ1-5; 8 bases are shared with TRBD1. Sequenced sample: peripheral blood. Here the CDR3 DNA reads TGCGCCAGCAGCTTGGGTCCCGGGACAGGATATAGTCAGCCCCAGCATTTT. Protein: CASSLGPGTGYSQPQHF.